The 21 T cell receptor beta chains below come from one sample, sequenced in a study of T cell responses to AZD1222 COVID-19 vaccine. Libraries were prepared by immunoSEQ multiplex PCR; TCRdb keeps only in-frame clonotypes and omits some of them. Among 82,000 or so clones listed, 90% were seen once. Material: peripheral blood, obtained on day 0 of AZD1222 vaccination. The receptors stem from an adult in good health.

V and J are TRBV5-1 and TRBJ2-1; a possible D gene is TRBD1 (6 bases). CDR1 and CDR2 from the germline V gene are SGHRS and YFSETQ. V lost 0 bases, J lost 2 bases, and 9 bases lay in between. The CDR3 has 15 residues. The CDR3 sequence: CASSLGTATYNEQFF. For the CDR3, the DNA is TGCGCCAGCAGCTTGGGGACAGCGACCTACAATGAGCAGTTCTTC.

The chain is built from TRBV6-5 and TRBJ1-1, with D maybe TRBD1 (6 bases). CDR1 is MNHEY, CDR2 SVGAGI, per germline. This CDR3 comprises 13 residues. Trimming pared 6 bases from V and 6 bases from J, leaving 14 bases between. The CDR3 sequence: CASSYQGWAEAFF. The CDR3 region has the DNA TGTGCCAGCAGCTACCAGGGGTGGGCTGAAGCTTTCTTT.

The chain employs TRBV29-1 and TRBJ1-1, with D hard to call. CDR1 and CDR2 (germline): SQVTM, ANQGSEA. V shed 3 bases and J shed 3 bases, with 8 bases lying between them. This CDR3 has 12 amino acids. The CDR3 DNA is TGCAGCGTTGATGGAACGTACACTGAAGCTTTCTTT. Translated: CSVDGTYTEAFF.

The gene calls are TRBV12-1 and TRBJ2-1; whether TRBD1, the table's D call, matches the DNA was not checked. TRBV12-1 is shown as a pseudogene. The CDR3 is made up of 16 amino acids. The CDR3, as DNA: TGTGCCAGCAGCTTTAGGGGCACTCACTCCTACAATGAGCAGTTCTTC. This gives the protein CASSFRGTHSYNEQFF.

CDR3 DNA sequence: TGCGCCAGCAAGGGGGAAGCCTACGAGCAGTACTTC. Translated, it gives CASKGEAYEQYF. The chain joins TRBV10-2 to TRBJ2-7; D might be TRBD1 (6 bases). Trimming shortened V by 7 bases and J by 2 bases, and 9 bases separated the two germline ends. Per the germline V gene, CDR1 is WSHSY and CDR2 is SAAADI. CDR3 length: 12 amino acids.

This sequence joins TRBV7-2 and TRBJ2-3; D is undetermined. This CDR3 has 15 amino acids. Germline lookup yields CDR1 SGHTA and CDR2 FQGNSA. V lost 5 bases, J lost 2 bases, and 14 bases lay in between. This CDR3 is CASSRAPGNTDTQYF. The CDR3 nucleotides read TGTGCCAGCAGCCGGGCTCCTGGCAACACAGATACGCAGTATTTT.

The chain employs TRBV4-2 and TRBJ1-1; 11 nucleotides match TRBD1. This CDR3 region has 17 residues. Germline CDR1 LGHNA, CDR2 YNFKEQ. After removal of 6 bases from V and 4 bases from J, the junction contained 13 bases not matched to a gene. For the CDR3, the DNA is TGTGCCAGCAGTCGGACAGGGGGCAACAGGGTGGGCACTGAAGCTTTCTTT. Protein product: CASSRTGGNRVGTEAFF.

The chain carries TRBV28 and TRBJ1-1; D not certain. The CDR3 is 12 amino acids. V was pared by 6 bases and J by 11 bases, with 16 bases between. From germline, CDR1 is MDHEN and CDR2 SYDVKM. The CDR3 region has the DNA TGTGCCAGCAGCCTTCCCGGAACAAGGGCTTTCTTT. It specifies CASSLPGTRAFF.

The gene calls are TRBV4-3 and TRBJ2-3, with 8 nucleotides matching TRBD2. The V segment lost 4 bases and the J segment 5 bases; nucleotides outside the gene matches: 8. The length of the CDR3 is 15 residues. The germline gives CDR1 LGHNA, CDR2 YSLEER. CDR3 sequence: CASSLRGLAGDTQYF. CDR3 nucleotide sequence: TGCGCCAGCAGCCTCCGCGGACTAGCAGGAGATACGCAGTATTTT.

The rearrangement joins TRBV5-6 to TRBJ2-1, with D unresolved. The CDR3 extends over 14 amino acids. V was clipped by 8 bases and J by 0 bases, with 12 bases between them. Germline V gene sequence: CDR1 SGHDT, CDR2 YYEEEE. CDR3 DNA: TGTGCCAGTTCGCGTGCCGTCTCCTACAATGAGCAGTTCTTC. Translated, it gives CASSRAVSYNEQFF.

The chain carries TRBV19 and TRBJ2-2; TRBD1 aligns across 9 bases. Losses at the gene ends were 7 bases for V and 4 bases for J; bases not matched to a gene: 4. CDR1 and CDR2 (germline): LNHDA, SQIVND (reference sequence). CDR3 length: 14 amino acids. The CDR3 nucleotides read TGTGCCAGTATGCGGGACAGGGCCACCGGGGAGCTGTTTTTT. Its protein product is CASMRDRATGELFF. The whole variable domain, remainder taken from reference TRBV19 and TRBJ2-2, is DGGITQSPKYLFRKEGQNVTLSCEQNLNHDAMYWYRQDPGQGLRLIYYSQIVNDFQKGDIAEGYSVSREKKESFPLTVTSAQKNPTAFYLCASMRDRATGELFFGEGSRLTVL.

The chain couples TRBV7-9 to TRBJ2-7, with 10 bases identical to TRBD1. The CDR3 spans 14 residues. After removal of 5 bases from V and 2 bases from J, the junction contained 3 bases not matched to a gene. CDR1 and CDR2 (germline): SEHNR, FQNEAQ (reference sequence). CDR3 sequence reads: CASSKGTGAYEQYF. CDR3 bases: TGTGCCAGCAGCAAGGGGACAGGGGCCTACGAGCAGTACTTC.

The CDR3 sequence is CASSLSTVSLSPLHF. DNA of the CDR3: TGTGCCAGCAGCTTAAGCACGGTCTCCCTCTCACCCCTCCACTTT. The chain recombines TRBV7-8 with TRBJ1-6, with D uncertain. Trimming shortened V by 2 bases and J by 10 bases, and 15 bases separated the two germline ends. Germline V lookup: CDR1 SGHVS, CDR2 FQNEAQ. The CDR3 totals 15 residues.

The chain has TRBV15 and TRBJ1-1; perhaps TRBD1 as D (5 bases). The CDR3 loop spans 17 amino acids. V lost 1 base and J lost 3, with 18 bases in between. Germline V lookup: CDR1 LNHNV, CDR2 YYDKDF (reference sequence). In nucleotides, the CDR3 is TGTGCCACCAGCAGAGTAAGGTACTCGGGGGAGGACACTGAAGCTTTCTTT. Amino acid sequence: CATSRVRYSGEDTEAFF.

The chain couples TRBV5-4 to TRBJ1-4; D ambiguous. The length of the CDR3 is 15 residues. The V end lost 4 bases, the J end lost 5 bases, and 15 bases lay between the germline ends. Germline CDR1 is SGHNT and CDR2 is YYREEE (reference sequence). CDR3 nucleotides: TGTGCCAGCAGCCGGGGTGGGGTTGAGAATGAAAAACTGTTTTTT. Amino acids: CASSRGGVENEKLFF.

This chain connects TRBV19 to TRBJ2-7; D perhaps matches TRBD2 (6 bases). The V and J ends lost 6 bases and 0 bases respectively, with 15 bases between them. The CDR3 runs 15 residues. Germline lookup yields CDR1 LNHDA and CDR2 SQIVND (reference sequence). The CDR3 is CASSPFYGSSYEQYF. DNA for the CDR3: TGTGCCAGTAGCCCCTTTTACGGGAGCTCCTACGAGCAGTACTTC.

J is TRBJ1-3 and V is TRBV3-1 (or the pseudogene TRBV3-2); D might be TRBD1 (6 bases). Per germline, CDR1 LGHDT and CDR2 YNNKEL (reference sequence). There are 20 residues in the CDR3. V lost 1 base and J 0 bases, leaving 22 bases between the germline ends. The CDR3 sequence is CASSQGVGGPQRTSGNTIYF. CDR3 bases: TGTGCCAGCAGCCAAGGGGTAGGGGGACCTCAAAGAACCTCTGGAAACACCATATATTTT.

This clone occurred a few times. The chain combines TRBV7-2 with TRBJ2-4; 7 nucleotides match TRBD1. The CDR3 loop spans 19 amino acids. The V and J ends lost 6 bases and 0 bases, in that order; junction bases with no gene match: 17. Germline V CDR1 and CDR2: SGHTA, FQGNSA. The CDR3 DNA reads TGTGCCAGCAGTTGGAATACAGGGGACATTATAGTAGCCAAAAACATTCAGTACTTC. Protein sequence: CASSWNTGDIIVAKNIQYF.

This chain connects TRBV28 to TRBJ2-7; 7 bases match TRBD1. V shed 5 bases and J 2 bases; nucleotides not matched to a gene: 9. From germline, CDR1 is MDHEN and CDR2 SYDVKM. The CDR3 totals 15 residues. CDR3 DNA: TGTGCCAGCAGTCCCCCGACAGGGCGCGCCTACGAGCAGTACTTC. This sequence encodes CASSPPTGRAYEQYF.

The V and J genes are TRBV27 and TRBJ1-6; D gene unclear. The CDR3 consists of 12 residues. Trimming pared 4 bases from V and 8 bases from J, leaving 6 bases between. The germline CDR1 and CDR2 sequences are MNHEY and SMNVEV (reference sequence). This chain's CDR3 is CASSWADSPLHF. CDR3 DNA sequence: TGTGCCAGCAGTTGGGCGGATTCACCCCTCCACTTT.

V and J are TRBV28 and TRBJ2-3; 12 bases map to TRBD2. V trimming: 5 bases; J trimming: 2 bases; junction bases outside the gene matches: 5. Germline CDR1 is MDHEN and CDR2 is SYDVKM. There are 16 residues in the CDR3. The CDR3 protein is CASSPWTSGVTDTQYF. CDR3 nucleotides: TGTGCCAGCAGTCCCTGGACTAGCGGGGTCACAGATACGCAGTATTTT. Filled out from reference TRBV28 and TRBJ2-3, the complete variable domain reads DVKVTQSSRYLVKRTGEKVFLECVQDMDHENMFWYRQDPGLGLRLIYFSYDVKMKEKGDIPEGYSVSREKKERFSLILESASTNQTSMYLCASSPWTSGVTDTQYFGPGTRLTVL.